This T cell receptor (beta chain) was identified in a study of blood T cell repertoires in COVID-19. Study information: The United States, Italy and Spain supplied acute and convalescent COVID-19 samples. Sources were T cells, B-cell-depleted T cells, or PBMCs; the material itself was cDNA or gDNA.

The CDR3 runs 16 residues. V shed 3 bases and J 5 bases; nucleotides not matched to a gene: 6. CDR1 and CDR2 (germline): SGHAT, FQNNGV. Original data processing: It was from reference gene primer amplification that nucleated cell counts were estimated. Sequenced by immunoSEQ multiplex PCR; TCRdb stores in-frame clones only, minus some. V, J and clone size derive from that table, while D and trimming were established from the DNA sequence. The table includes about 190,000 clones, approximately 86% detected once. Specimen: peripheral blood. The sequence derives from a man aged 25 to 40 with acute or convalescent COVID-19. The chain combines TRBV11-2 with TRBJ2-5; TRBD2 matches at 13 bases. DNA of the CDR3: TGTGCCAGCAGCTTCCAGGGACTAGCGGGACGGGAGACCCAGTACTTC. Translating it yields CASSFQGLAGRETQYF.